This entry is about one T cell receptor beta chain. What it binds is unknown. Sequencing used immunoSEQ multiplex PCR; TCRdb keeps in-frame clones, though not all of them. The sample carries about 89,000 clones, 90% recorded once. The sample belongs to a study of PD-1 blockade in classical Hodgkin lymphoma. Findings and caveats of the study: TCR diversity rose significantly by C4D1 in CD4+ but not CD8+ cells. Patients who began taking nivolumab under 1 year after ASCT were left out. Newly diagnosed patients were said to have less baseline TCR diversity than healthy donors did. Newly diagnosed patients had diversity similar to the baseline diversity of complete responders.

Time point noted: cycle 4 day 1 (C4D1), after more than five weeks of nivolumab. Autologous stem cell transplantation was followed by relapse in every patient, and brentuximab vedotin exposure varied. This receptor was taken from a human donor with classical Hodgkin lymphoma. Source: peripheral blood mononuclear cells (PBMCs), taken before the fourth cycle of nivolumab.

The CDR3 DNA is TGTGCCAGCAGCCGACAGCCTTCATGGGGGGAAGACTACGAGCAGTACTTC. Amino acid sequence: CASSRQPSWGEDYEQYF. The chain recombines TRBV5-6 with TRBJ2-7, with D perhaps matching TRBD2 (6 bases). The CDR3 has 17 amino acids. Per germline, CDR1 SGHDT and CDR2 YYEEEE. Deletions cut 4 bases from V and 3 bases from J, with 23 bases between.